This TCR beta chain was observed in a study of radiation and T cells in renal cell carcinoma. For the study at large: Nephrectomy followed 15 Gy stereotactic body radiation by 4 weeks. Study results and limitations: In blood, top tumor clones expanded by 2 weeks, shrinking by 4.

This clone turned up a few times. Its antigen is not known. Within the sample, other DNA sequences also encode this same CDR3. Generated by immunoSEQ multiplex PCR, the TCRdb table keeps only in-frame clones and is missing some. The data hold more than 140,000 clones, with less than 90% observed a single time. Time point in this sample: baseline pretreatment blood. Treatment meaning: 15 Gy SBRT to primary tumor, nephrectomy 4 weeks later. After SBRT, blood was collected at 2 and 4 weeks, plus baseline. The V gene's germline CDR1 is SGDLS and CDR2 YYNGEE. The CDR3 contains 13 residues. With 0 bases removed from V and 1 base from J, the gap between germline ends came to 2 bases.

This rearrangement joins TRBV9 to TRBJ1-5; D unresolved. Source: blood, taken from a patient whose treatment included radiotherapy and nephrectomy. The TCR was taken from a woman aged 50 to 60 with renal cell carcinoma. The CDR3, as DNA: TGTGCCAGCAGCGTAGGGAGCAATCAGCCCCAGCATTTT. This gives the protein CASSVGSNQPQHF.